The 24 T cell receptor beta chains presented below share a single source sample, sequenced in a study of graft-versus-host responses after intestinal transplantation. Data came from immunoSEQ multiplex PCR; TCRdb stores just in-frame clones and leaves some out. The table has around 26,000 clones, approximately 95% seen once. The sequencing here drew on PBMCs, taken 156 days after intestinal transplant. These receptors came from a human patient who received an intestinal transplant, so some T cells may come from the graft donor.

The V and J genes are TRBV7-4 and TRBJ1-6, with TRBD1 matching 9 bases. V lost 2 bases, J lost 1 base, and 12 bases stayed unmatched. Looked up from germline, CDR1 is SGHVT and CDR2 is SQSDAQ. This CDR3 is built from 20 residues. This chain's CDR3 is CASSLNRTGDEGSYNSPLHF. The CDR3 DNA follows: TGTGCCAGCAGCTTAAACCGGACAGGGGATGAGGGATCCTATAATTCACCCCTCCACTTT.

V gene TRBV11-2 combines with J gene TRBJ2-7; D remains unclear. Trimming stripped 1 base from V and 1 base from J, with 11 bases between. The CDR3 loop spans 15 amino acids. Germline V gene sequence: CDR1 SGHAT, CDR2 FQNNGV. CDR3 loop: CASSLVPEASYEQYF. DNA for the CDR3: TGTGCCAGCAGCTTAGTTCCGGAAGCTTCCTACGAGCAGTACTTC.

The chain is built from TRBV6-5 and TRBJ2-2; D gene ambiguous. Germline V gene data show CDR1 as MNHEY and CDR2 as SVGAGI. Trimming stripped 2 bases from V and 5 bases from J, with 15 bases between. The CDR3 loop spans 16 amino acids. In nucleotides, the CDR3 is TGTGCCAGCAGTTACGTCGCCATGAGGAATACCGGGGAGCTGTTTTTT. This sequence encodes CASSYVAMRNTGELFF.

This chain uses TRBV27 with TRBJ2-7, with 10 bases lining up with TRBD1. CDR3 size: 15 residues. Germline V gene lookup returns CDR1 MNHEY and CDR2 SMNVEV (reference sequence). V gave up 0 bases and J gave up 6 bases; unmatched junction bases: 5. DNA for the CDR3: TGTGCCAGCAGTTTATCGGGGACAGGGGTGCTCGAGCAGTACTTC. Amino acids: CASSLSGTGVLEQYF.

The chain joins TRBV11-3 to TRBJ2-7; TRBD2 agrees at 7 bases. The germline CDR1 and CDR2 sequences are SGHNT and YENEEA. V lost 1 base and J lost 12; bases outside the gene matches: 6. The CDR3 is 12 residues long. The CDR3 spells CASSLGGGGRYF. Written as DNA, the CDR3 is TGTGCCAGCAGCTTAGGTGGAGGCGGGAGGTACTTC.

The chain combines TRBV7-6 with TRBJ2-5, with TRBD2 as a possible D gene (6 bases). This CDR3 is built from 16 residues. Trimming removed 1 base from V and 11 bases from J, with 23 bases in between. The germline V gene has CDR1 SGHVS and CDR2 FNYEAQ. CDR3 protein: CASSLGWGTLAKEQYF. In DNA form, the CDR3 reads TGTGCCAGCAGCTTAGGTTGGGGGACTCTAGCTAAAGAGCAGTACTTC.

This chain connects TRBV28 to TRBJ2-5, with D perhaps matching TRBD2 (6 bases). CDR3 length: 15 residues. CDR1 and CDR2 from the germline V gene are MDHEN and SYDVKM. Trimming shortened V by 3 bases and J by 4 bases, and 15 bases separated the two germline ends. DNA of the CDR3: TGTGCCAGCAGTTTGGGTCAGGGAGGTTTAGAGACCCAGTACTTC. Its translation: CASSLGQGGLETQYF. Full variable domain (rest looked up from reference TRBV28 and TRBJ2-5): DVKVTQSSRYLVKRTGEKVFLECVQDMDHENMFWYRQDPGLGLRLIYFSYDVKMKEKGDIPEGYSVSREKKERFSLILESASTNQTSMYLCASSLGQGGLETQYFGPGTRLLVL.

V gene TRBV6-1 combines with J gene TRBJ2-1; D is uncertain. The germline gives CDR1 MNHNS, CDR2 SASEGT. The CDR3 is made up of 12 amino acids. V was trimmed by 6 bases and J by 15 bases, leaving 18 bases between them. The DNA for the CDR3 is TGTGCCAGCAGAAGTCTAAGTTACGCCGTGTTCTTC. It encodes CASRSLSYAVFF.

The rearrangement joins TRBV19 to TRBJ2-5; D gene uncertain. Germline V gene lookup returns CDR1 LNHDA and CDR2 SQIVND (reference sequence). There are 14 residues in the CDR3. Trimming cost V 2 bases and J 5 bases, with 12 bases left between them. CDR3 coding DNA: TGTGCCAGTAGTATATTAGGGATCACGGAGACCCAGTACTTC. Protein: CASSILGITETQYF.

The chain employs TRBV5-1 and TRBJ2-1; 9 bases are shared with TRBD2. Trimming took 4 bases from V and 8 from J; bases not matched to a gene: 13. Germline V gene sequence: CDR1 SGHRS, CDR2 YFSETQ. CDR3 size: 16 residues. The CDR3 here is CASSPYSGSPNYEQFF. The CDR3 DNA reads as TGCGCCAGCAGCCCGTATAGCGGGAGTCCGAATTATGAGCAGTTCTTC. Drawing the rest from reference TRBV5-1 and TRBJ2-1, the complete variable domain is KAGVTQTPRYLIKTRGQQVTLSCSPISGHRSVSWYQQTPGQGLQFLFEYFSETQRNKGNFPGRFSGRQFSNSRSEMNVSTLELGDSALYLCASSPYSGSPNYEQFFGPGTRLTVL.

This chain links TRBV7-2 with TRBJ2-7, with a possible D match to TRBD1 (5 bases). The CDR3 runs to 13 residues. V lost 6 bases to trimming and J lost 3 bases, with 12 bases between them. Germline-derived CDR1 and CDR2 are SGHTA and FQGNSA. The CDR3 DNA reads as TGTGCCAGCAGAACATACCAGGGCTACGAGCAGTACTTC. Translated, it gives CASRTYQGYEQYF.

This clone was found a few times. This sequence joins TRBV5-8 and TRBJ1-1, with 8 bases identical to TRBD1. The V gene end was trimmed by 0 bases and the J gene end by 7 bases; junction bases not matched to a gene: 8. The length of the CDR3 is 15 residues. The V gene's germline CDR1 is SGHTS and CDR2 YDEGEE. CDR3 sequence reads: CASSLDQSGGSEAFF. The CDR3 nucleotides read TGTGCCAGCAGCTTGGACCAGTCAGGGGGCAGTGAAGCTTTCTTT.

CDR3 residues: CAWSVEVVLNTEAFF. CDR3 nucleotides: TGTGCCTGGAGTGTAGAGGTGGTCTTGAACACTGAAGCTTTCTTT. The chain combines TRBV30 with TRBJ1-1; D is unresolved. CDR1 is GTSNPN, CDR2 SVGIG, per germline (reference sequence). Trimming removed 0 bases at V and 0 bases at J, with 11 bases between. This CDR3 has 15 amino acids.

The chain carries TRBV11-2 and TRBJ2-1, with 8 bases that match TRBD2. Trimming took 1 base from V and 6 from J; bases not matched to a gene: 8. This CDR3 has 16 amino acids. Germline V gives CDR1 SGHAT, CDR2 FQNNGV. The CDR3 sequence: CASSLVYSGDVNEQFF. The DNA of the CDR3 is TGTGCCAGCAGCTTAGTGTATAGCGGGGACGTCAATGAGCAGTTCTTC.

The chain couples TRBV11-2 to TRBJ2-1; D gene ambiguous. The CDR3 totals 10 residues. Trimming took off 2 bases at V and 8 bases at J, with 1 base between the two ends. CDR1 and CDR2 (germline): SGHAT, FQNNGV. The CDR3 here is CASSLYEQFF. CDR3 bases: TGTGCCAGCAGCTTATATGAGCAGTTCTTC.

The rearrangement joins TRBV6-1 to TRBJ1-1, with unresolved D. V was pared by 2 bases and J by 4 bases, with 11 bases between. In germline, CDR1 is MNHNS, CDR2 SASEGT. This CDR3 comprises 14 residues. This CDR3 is CASSELMLRTEAFF. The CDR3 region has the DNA TGTGCCAGCAGTGAATTAATGTTACGCACTGAAGCTTTCTTT.

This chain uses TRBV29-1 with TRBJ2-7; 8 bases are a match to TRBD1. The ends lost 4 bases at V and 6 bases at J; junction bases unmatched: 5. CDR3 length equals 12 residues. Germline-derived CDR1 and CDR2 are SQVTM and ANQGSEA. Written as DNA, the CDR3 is TGCAGCGTTGCACAGGGGGTCGGCGAGCAGTACTTC. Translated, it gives CSVAQGVGEQYF.

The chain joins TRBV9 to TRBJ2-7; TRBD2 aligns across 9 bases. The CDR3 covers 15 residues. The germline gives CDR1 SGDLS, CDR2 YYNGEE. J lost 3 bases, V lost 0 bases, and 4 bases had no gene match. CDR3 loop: CASSVAPSGVYEQYF. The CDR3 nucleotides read TGTGCCAGCAGCGTAGCGCCTAGCGGGGTCTACGAGCAGTACTTC.

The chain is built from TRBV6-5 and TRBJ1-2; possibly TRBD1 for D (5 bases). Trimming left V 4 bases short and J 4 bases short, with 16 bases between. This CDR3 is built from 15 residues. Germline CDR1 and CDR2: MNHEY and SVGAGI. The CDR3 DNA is TGTGCCAGCAGTTCCGGGGAGGGGTCCACCTATGGCTACACCTTC. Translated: CASSSGEGSTYGYTF.

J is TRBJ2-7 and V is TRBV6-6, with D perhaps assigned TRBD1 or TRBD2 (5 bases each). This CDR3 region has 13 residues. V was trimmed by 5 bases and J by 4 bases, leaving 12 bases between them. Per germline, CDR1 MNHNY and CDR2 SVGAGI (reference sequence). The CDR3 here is CASSHRDVYEQYF. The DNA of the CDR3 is TGTGCCAGCAGTCACCGGGACGTTTACGAGCAGTACTTC.

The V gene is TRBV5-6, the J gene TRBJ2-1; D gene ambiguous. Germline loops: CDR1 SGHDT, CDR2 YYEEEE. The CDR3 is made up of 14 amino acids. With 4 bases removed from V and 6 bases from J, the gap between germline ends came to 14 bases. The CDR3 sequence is CASSPPREANEQFF. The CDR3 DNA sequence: TGTGCCAGCAGCCCCCCCCGTGAAGCCAATGAGCAGTTCTTC.

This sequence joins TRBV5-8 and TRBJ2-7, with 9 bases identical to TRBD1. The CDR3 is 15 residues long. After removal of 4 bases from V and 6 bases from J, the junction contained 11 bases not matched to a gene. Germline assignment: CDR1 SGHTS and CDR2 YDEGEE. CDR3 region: CASSALGQGLSEQYF. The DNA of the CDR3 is TGTGCCAGCAGCGCCTTGGGACAGGGACTCTCCGAGCAGTACTTC.

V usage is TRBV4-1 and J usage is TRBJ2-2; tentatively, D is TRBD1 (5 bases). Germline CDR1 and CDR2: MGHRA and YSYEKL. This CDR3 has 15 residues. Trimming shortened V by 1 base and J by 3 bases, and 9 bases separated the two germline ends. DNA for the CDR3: TGCGCCAGCAGCCAAGTGGACACGGACACCGGGGAGCTGTTTTTT. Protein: CASSQVDTDTGELFF.

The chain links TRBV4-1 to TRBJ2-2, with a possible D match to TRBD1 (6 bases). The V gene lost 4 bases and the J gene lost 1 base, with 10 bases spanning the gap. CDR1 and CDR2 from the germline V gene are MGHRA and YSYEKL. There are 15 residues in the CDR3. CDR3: CASSPRTVNTGELFF. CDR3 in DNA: TGCGCCAGCAGCCCCCGGACAGTGAACACCGGGGAGCTGTTTTTT.